Below, one T cell receptor beta chain is given with its context. Its antigen is not identified. These data come from a study of regulatory T cells in long-lasting Graves disease. Looking at the study overall: Treatment with antithyroid drugs for over 5 years, together with positive TSH receptor antibodies, meant persistent Graves' disease.

Combining iRepertoire HTBI primers with Arm-PCR of CDR3 regions, the authors built TCR beta libraries. TCRdb re-called the multiplex PCR reads through MiXCR, storing one row per CDR3 protein. The sample yields around 460,000 distinct CDR3 sequences, roughly 23% seen once. Time point meaning: persistent/refractory GD, antithyroid drugs over 5 years with positive TRAb. The TCR library was prepared using RNA isolated from PBMCs. Graves' disease diagnosis used American Thyroid Association guidelines. The authors drew patients from an endocrinology department in Xi'an, China. The ends were cut back, 7 bases at V and 2 bases at J, with 18 bases in the middle. CDR1 and CDR2 from the germline V gene are SGHVS and FNYEAQ. The CDR3 is made up of 16 amino acids. Regarding the study as a whole: Segments TRBV28, TRBJ1-2 and TRBJ2-5 showed preferential usage in persistent disease.

This material consisted of peripheral blood mononuclear cells (PBMCs), taken when the disease was refractory, from a patient treated with antithyroid drugs. This TCR was recovered from a female donor with Graves disease. The chain employs TRBV7-6 and TRBJ2-1; no reliable D call. CDR3 sequence reads: CASTSTLQIPYNEQFF. The CDR3 DNA follows: TGTGCCAGCACATCAACTCTTCAGATCCCCTACAATGAGCAGTTCTTC.